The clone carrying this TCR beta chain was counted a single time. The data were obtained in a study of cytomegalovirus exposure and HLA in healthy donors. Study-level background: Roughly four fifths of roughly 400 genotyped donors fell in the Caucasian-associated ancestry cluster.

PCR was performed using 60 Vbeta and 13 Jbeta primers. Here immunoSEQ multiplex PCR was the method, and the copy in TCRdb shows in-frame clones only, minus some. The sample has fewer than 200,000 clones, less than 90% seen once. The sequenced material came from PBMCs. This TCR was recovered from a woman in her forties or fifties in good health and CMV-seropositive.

The CDR3 protein is CAWRKTMRETQYF. The CDR3 DNA sequence: TGTGCCTGGAGGAAAACGATGCGGGAGACCCAGTACTTC. This sequence joins TRBV30 and TRBJ2-5; D unclear. V was clipped by 3 bases and J by 5 bases, with 13 bases between them. Germline V gene sequence: CDR1 GTSNPN, CDR2 SVGIG (reference sequence). The CDR3 length is 13 residues. The full variable domain, completed using reference TRBV30 and TRBJ2-5, is SQTIHQWPATLVQPVGSPLSLECTVEGTSNPNLYWYRQAAGRGLQLLFYSVGIGQISSEVPQNLSASRPQDRQFILSSKKLLLSDSGFYLCAWRKTMRETQYFGPGTRLLVL.